What follows are 22 T cell receptor beta chains derived from one specimen sequenced in a study of molecular identifiers for immune sequencing clone quantification (dated by TCRdb to 2017 to 2018). Library preparation was by PCR. The sequencer was an Illumina HiSeq 4000. TCRdb redid the processing of the public reads, applying fastp at Q25 and MiXCR, and retained in-frame beta chains. Entries that share a CDR3 protein sequence are merged under the most common genes and DNA. This sample is represented by roughly 71,000 distinct CDR3 sequences; about 18% of them were singletons. Roughly 1.6% of the sample lies in the top ten. Sequenced input: naive CD8+ T cells from blood, with Jurkat cell RNA spiked in. The sample's cell subset or site label, decoded: FACS-sorted CD8+CD4-CCR7+CD45RA+ naive T cells. All receptors come from a human donor in good health. Some libraries in this study had Jurkat cell RNA spiked in.

This clonotype showed up many times. The chain is built from TRBV12-3 or TRBV12-4 and TRBJ2-7, with 13 positions matching TRBD2. The V and J ends lost 6 bases and 5 bases, in that order; junction bases with no gene match: 19. The CDR3 loop spans 19 amino acids. The DNA of the CDR3 is TGTGCCAGCAGACAGGGGTGGACTAGCGGGAGTATAATGGATGACGAGCAGTACTTC. This sequence encodes CASRQGWTSGSIMDDEQYF.

This clonotype appeared many times. This chain links TRBV7-9 with TRBJ2-5; possible D gene TRBD2, 5 bases. Germline V gene data show CDR1 as SEHNR and CDR2 as FQNEAQ (reference sequence). The CDR3 runs to 16 residues. The V and J ends lost 3 bases and 3 bases respectively, with 17 bases between them. The CDR3 loop reads CASSFWGAPMEETQYF. CDR3 sequence (DNA): TGTGCCAGCAGCTTTTGGGGAGCCCCGATGGAAGAGACCCAGTACTTC.

As regards this clonotype: This may arise from a read error, as a much more abundant clone is one base away. The chain couples TRBV6-2 or TRBV6-3 to TRBJ2-1, with TRBD2 matching over 10 bases. The CDR3 contains 13 residues. The trim removed 5 bases at V and 14 bases at J, leaving 9 bases unmatched. Germline V lookup: CDR1 MNHEY, CDR2 SVGEGT. The CDR3 bases are TGTGCCAGCAGTCCTACCAGGACTAGCGGAAAGTTCTTC. Protein: CASSPTRTSGKFF.

There are a few counts of this clonotype. The genes are TRBV12-3 or TRBV12-4 and TRBJ2-1; 9 bases are shared with TRBD2. This CDR3 contains 16 residues. V dropped 5 bases and J dropped 4; count of bases not matched to a gene: 9. The CDR3, as DNA: TGTGCCAGCAGTCTATCCCTAGCGGGATGGTACAATGAGCAGTTCTTC. Translated, it gives CASSLSLAGWYNEQFF.

The V call is TRBV3-1, the J call TRBJ2-5; maybe TRBD1 (5 bases). The V gene lost 4 bases and the J gene lost 5 bases, with 14 bases spanning the gap. The CDR3 has 14 residues. Germline V lookup: CDR1 LGHDT, CDR2 YNNKEL (reference sequence). The CDR3 nucleotides are TGTGCCAGCAGCCTCCCATTGGGGCAGGAGACCCAGTACTTC. This gives the protein CASSLPLGQETQYF.

The table lists this clonotype with a few counts. The CDR3 DNA is TGTGCCAGCAGGGTAACTAGCGGGAGAGTGTACGAGCAGTACTTC. Protein: CASRVTSGRVYEQYF. The V call is TRBV6-1, the J call TRBJ2-7, with 11 bases aligning to TRBD2. This CDR3 has 15 residues. V lost 6 bases to trimming and J lost 4 bases; unmatched junction nucleotides: 8. Germline V gene sequence: CDR1 MNHNS, CDR2 SASEGT.

This chain connects TRBV6-5 to TRBJ2-7; 11 bases align to TRBD2. This CDR3 has 16 residues. Germline CDR1 and CDR2: MNHEY and SVGAGI. Losses at the gene ends were 2 bases for V and 6 bases for J; bases not matched to a gene: 9. CDR3 bases: TGTGCCAGCAGTTACGCCGGTAGCGGGAGGGCCTGCGAGCAGTACTTC. Amino acids: CASSYAGSGRACEQYF.

This clonotype was observed many times. CDR3 residues: CASSSPLHF. The CDR3 DNA is TGTGCCAGCAGTTCACCCCTCCACTTT. The chain uses TRBV6-6 and TRBJ1-6; no clear D. The CDR3 covers 9 residues. Germline lookup yields CDR1 MNHNY and CDR2 SVGAGI (reference sequence). Deletions cut 4 bases from V and 11 bases from J, with 0 bases between.

This clonotype was counted ten times or more. The V call is TRBV20-1, the J call TRBJ2-7; maybe TRBD1 (6 bases). This CDR3 is built from 14 residues. Germline V CDR1 and CDR2: DFQATT, SNEGSKA (reference sequence). Trimming pared 1 base from V and 2 bases from J, leaving 12 bases between. In nucleotides, the CDR3 is TGCAGTGCTAGAGCTAGAGAGGGGGCCTACGAGCAGTACTTC. Residues: CSARAREGAYEQYF.

In its sample, this clonotype was seen many times. This rearrangement joins TRBV4-1 to TRBJ2-5; 7 positions match TRBD1. The germline V gene has CDR1 MGHRA and CDR2 YSYEKL. V gave up 1 base and J gave up 6 bases; unmatched junction bases: 11. This CDR3 is built from 16 residues. This CDR3 is CASSQVGGQGEKTQYF. CDR3 nucleotide sequence: TGCGCCAGCAGCCAAGTGGGCGGGCAGGGGGAGAAGACCCAGTACTTC.

The sample holds a few counts of this clonotype. J is TRBJ2-4 and V is TRBV28, with 7 bases lining up with TRBD1. Germline assignment: CDR1 MDHEN and CDR2 SYDVKM. The J segment lost 8 bases and the V segment lost 2 bases, leaving 12 bases of the junction unmatched. This CDR3 contains 16 residues. CDR3 DNA sequence: TGTGCCAGCAGTTTACTCCCCGGCACGCAGGGGGACATTCAGTACTTC. It codes for CASSLLPGTQGDIQYF.

The gene calls are TRBV11-2 and TRBJ2-7; D not certain. The V gene lost 3 bases and the J gene lost 3 bases, with 6 bases spanning the gap. Germline V CDR1 and CDR2: SGHAT, FQNNGV. The CDR3 spans 12 residues. In nucleotides, the CDR3 is TGTGCCAGCAGCTTCAACGGCTACGAGCAGTACTTC. Encoded protein: CASSFNGYEQYF.

This clonotype has a count of ten or more. The V gene is TRBV28, the J gene TRBJ1-1; possibly TRBD1 for D (6 bases). This CDR3 has 14 residues. Trimming removed 10 bases from V and 1 base from J, with 16 bases in between. The germline V gene encodes CDR1 MDHEN and CDR2 SYDVKM. The CDR3 nucleotides read TGTGCCACTCAATCGGCAGGGGAGAACACTGAAGCTTTCTTT. This encodes CATQSAGENTEAFF.

The table lists this clonotype with many counts. The J gene is TRBJ2-5, the V gene TRBV19; D perhaps matches TRBD1 (6 bases). The CDR3 spans 19 residues. The V gene's germline CDR1 is LNHDA and CDR2 SQIVND (reference sequence). V lost 2 bases, J lost 1 base, and 23 bases lay in between. The CDR3 DNA follows: TGTGCCAGTAGTATATACCCCCGGACGGACAGTCAGACCCAAGAGACCCAGTACTTC. Protein sequence: CASSIYPRTDSQTQETQYF.

This clonotype was recorded at least ten times. The chain has TRBV27 and TRBJ1-4; a possible D gene is TRBD1 (6 bases). The CDR3 has 16 residues. Deletions cut 8 bases from V and 8 bases from J, with 24 bases between. Per the germline V gene, CDR1 is MNHEY and CDR2 is SMNVEV (reference sequence). The CDR3 loop reads CASGTLPHRVGEKLFF. In nucleotides, the CDR3 is TGTGCCAGCGGCACTCTACCTCACAGGGTCGGAGAAAAACTGTTTTTT. Using reference TRBV27 and TRBJ1-4 for the parts outside the CDR3, the full variable domain is EAQVTQNPRYLITVTGKKLTVTCSQNMNHEYMSWYRQDPGLGLRQIYYSMNVEVTDKGDVPEGYKVSRKEKRNFPLILESPSPNQTSLYFCASGTLPHRVGEKLFFGSGTQLSVL.

Regarding this clonotype: One base away lies a much larger clone, so this may be a sequencing read error. The chain couples TRBV2 to TRBJ2-1; D could derive from TRBD1 or TRBD2 (6 bases each). Germline CDR1 and CDR2: SNHLY and FYNNEI. The V end lost 4 bases, the J end lost 12 bases, and 19 bases lay between the germline ends. CDR3 length: 14 residues. CDR3 protein: CASSVTEGEDGQFF. CDR3 nucleotides: TGTGCCAGCAGTGTAACGGAGGGGGAGGATGGGCAGTTCTTC.

This clonotype occurred many times. This chain links TRBV20-1 with TRBJ2-1; D is perhaps TRBD1 (7 bases). This CDR3 has 14 amino acids. The germline V gene encodes CDR1 DFQATT and CDR2 SNEGSKA (reference sequence). Trimming pared 1 base from V and 4 bases from J, leaving 11 bases between. As DNA, the CDR3 is TGCAGTGCTAGAGCGGGGGACAGATACAATGAGCAGTTCTTC. This sequence encodes CSARAGDRYNEQFF.

This clonotype was seen repeatedly, ten times or more. The gene calls are TRBV7-9 and TRBJ2-5; D is perhaps TRBD1 or TRBD2 (5 bases each). From germline, CDR1 is SEHNR and CDR2 FQNEAQ (reference sequence). The CDR3 loop spans 16 amino acids. With 1 base removed from V and 1 base from J, the gap between germline ends came to 13 bases. The CDR3 sequence: CASSLGQGEAQETQYF. In DNA, the CDR3 is TGTGCCAGCAGCTTAGGTCAGGGAGAGGCCCAAGAGACCCAGTACTTC.

This clonotype was picked up many times. The V gene is TRBV28, the J gene TRBJ2-3, with D unclear. CDR3 length: 12 amino acids. CDR1 MDHEN and CDR2 SYDVKM come from the germline V gene. V was cut by 3 bases and J by 5 bases, with 6 bases left in between. The CDR3 DNA reads as TGTGCCAGCAGTTTCCGATTAGATACGCAGTATTTT. It encodes CASSFRLDTQYF.

This clonotype was observed many times. V gene TRBV27 combines with J gene TRBJ2-7; 16 bases align to TRBD2. The CDR3 extends over 19 amino acids. CDR1 is MNHEY, CDR2 SMNVEV, per germline (reference sequence). Germline trimming cut 5 bases from V and 5 bases from J; bases unmatched to any gene: 15. The CDR3 protein is CASSGGTSGRERGIHEQYF. The CDR3 DNA follows: TGTGCCAGCAGTGGAGGGACTAGCGGGAGGGAACGGGGAATCCACGAGCAGTACTTC.

The genes are TRBV14 and TRBJ2-1; 12 bases agree with TRBD2. The V gene's germline CDR1 is SGHDN and CDR2 FVKESK. V lost 1 base and J lost 4; bases outside the gene matches: 8. This CDR3 region has 18 residues. In DNA form, the CDR3 reads TGTGCCAGCAGCCAAGGACTAGCGGGAGTTGACCCTTACAATGAGCAGTTCTTC. It translates to CASSQGLAGVDPYNEQFF.

This clonotype appeared a few times. The rearrangement joins TRBV6-5 to TRBJ1-1, with D uncertain. Trimming took off 0 bases at V and 1 base at J, with 3 bases between the two ends. Germline CDR1 is MNHEY and CDR2 is SVGAGI. This CDR3 spans 13 amino acids. CDR3 residues: CASSYSANTEAFF. CDR3 sequence (DNA): TGTGCCAGCAGTTACTCGGCGAACACTGAAGCTTTCTTT.